This TCR beta chain comes out of a study of T cells in localized non-small cell lung cancer. Study findings and constraints: The study detected a median roughly 56 of the top 100 tumor clones in adjacent lung. Clonality peaked in uninvolved adjacent lung rather than tumor.

CDR1 is WNHNN, CDR2 SYGVQD, per germline (reference sequence). Trimming pared 3 bases from V and 2 bases from J, leaving 21 bases between. This CDR3 is 18 amino acids long. This clone was recorded only once. The target antigen is unknown. Assay: immunoSEQ multiplex PCR; the TCRdb copy retains only in-frame clones and omits some. Among over 40,000 clones, more than 70% were seen once, and the ten largest hold about 2.6%. This specimen was peripheral blood, taken before any cancer treatment. This sequence was found in a female donor of 60 years or more with stage I squamous cell lung carcinoma. The rearrangement links TRBV10-1 to TRBJ2-3; D possibly uses TRBD1 or TRBD2 (5 bases each). CDR3 sequence (DNA): TGCGCCAGCAGTGAACGGGGCGGCACCACAGGTTACACAGATACGCAGTATTTT. Amino acid sequence: CASSERGGTTGYTDTQYF.